This T cell receptor beta chain was observed in a study of vaccination effects on CD4 cells after COVID-19. Regarding the study as a whole: In the late period after vaccination, infection- and vaccine-induced clones contracted markedly.

Expansion of antigen-specific CD4+ T cells with viral peptide pools was carried out by the ViraFEST assay before sequencing. Between days 10 and 11 of culture, CD4+ T cells were separated out. Nobody among the vaccine recipients had prior SARS-CoV-2 infection (nucleocapsid antibodies were negative). PBMC cultures contained 2 million or so cells per well, 9 to 10 IU/ml IL-2 and around 9.6 ug/ml peptides. Method: immunoSEQ multiplex PCR; TCRdb's copy keeps in-frame clones and lacks some. The profile covers more than 40,000 clones, with more than 60% appearing a single time and roughly 26% taken by the ten largest. In its sample, this clone was seen a few times. The antigen remains undetermined. The V end lost 6 bases, the J end lost 7 bases, and 12 bases lay between the germline ends. This CDR3 contains 12 residues. Germline V gene data show CDR1 as MDHEN and CDR2 as SYDVKM.

Sequenced material: CD4+ T cells from PBMCs cultured with HCoV-OC43 spike peptides, taken before COVID-19 vaccination. Indicated subset: HCoV-OC43 spike overlapping peptide pool stimulation. The source of this sequence is a human donor who received a COVID-19 vaccine. The chain uses TRBV28 and TRBJ1-1; no clear D gene. The DNA for the CDR3 is TGTGCCAGCAGGTCGTGGGATGTTGAAGCTTTCTTT. This sequence encodes CASRSWDVEAFF.